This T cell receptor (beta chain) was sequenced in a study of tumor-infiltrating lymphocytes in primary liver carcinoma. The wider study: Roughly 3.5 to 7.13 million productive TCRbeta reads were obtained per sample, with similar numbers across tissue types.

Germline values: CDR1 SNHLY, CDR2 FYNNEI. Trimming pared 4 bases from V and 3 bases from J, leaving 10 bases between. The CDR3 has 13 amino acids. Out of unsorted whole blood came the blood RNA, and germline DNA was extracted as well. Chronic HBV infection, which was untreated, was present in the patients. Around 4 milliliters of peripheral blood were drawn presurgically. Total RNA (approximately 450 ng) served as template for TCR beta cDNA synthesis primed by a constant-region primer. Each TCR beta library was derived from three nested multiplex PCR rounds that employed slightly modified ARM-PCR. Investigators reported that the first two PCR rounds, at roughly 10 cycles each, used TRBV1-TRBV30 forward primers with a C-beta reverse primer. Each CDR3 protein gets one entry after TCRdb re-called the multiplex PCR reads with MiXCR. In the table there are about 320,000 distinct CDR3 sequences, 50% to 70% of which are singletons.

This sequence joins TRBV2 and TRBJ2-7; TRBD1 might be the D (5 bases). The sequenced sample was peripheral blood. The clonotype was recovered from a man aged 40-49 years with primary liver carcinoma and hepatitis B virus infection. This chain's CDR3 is CASSAARDYEQYF. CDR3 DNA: TGTGCCAGCAGTGCCGCCAGGGACTACGAGCAGTACTTC.